The source of this T cell receptor (beta chain) is a study of CD8+CD57+ T cells in acquired aplastic anemia. Study information: Sorted CD4+ plus CD8+ cells gave DNA averaging about 3.2 ug.

This clonotype showed up many times. The target antigen is unknown. Regarding the study as a whole: Researchers report that twenty-nine CD8+ CDR3 sequences appeared in both patients and controls.

The patients chosen for sequencing had shown expansion of CD8+CD57+ cells (detected by flow cytometry). Untreated patients provided the blood samples, with no therapy given before sampling. CDR3 and TCR beta VDJ profiling relied on genomic DNA as the template. TCRdb re-analysed the reads in MiXCR, keeping a single row per CDR3 protein. The table records 150,000 to 200,000 distinct CDR3 sequences, under 50% of them present only once. What was sequenced was sorted CD4+, CD8+, or CD8+CD57+ T cells (not recorded which) from PBMCs. The receptor's source is a human donor with aplastic anemia.

CDR3 DNA sequence: TGTGCCAGCAGCTTGTTGGGGCTGAATGAGCAGTTCTTC. The encoded protein is CASSLLGLNEQFF. The chain employs TRBV7-3 and TRBJ2-1; maybe TRBD1 (5 bases). CDR1 and CDR2 (germline): SGHTA, FQGTGA. This CDR3 region has 13 residues. Between the trimmed V and J ends, which lost 3 bases and 7 bases, there was a span of 10 bases.